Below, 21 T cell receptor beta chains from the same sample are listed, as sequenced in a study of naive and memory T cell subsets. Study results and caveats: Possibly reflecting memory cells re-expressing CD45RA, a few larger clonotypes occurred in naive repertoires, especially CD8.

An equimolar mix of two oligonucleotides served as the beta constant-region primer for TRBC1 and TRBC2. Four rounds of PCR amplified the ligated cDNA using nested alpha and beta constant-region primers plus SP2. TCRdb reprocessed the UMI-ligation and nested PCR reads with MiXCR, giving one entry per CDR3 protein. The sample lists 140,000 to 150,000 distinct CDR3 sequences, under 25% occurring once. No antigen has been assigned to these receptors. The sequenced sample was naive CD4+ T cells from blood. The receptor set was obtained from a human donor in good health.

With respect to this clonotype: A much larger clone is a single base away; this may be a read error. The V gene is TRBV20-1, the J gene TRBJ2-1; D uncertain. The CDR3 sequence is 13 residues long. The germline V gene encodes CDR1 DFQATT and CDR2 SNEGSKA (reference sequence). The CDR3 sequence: CGATETSPFEQFF. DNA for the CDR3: TGCGGTGCTACCGAGACATCCCCTTTTGAGCAGTTCTTC.

CDR3 sequence reads: CASSREGKAFF. The CDR3 nucleotides read TGTGCCAGCAGCCGGGAGGGAAAAGCTTTCTTT. The genes are TRBV6-5 and TRBJ1-1; no clear D gene. The CDR3 spans 11 residues. Trimming cost V 6 bases and J 9 bases, with 11 bases left between them. Looked up from germline, CDR1 is MNHEY and CDR2 is SVGAGI.

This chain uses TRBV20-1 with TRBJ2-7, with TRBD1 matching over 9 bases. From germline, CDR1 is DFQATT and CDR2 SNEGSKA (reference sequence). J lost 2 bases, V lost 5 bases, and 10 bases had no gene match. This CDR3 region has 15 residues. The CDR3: CSAFTPGQGTYEQYF. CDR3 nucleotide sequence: TGCAGTGCTTTTACTCCGGGACAGGGAACCTACGAGCAGTACTTC.

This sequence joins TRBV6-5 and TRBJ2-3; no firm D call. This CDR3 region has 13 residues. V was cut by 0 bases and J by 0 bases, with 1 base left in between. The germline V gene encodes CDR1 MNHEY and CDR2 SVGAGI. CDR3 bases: TGTGCCAGCAGTTACTCTAGCACAGATACGCAGTATTTT. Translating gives CASSYSSTDTQYF.

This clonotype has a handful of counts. The CDR3 DNA reads TGCGCCAGCAGCCAACTTATCCAAGAGACCCAGTACTTC. It translates to CASSQLIQETQYF. The rearrangement joins TRBV4-1 to TRBJ2-5; no reliable D call. Trimming took 2 bases from V and 1 from J, leaving 5 bases between them. This CDR3 is 13 amino acids long. CDR1 and CDR2 from the germline V gene are MGHRA and YSYEKL.

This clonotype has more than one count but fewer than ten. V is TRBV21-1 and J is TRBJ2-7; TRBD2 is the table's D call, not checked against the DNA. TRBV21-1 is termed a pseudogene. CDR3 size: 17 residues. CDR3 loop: CASSKGTDLPSSYEQYF. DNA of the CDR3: TGTGCCAGCAGCAAAGGGACCGACCTCCCCAGCTCCTACGAGCAGTACTTC.

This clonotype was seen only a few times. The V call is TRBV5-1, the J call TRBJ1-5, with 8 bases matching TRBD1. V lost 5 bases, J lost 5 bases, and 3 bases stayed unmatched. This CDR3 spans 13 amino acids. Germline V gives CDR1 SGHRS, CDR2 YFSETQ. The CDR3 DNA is TGCGCCAGCAGGCCGGACAGGGATCAGCCCCAGCATTTT. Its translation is CASRPDRDQPQHF.

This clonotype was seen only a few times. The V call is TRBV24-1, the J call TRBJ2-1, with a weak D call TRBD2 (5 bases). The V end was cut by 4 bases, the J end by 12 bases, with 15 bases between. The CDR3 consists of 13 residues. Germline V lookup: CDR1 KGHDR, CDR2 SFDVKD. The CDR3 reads CATSEYSARGQFF. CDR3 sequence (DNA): TGTGCCACCAGTGAGTACAGCGCCCGGGGGCAGTTCTTC.

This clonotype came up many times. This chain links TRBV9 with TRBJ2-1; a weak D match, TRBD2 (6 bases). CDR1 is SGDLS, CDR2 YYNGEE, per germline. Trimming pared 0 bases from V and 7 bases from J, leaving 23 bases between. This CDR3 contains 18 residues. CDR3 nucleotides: TGTGCCAGCAGCGTAGTTGAAGGAGTTTCACCCCGGGGGAATGAGCAGTTCTTC. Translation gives CASSVVEGVSPRGNEQFF. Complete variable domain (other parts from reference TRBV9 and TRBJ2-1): DSGVTQTPKHLITATGQRVTLRCSPRSGDLSVYWYQQSLDQGLQFLIQYYNGEERAKGNILERFSAQQFPDLHSELNLSSLELGDSALYFCASSVVEGVSPRGNEQFFGPGTRLTVL.

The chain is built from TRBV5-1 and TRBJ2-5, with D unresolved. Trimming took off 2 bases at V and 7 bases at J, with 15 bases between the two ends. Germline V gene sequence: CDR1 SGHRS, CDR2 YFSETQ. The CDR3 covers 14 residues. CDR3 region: CASSFEWTGGTQYF. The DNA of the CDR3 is TGCGCCAGCAGCTTTGAGTGGACCGGCGGGACCCAGTACTTC.

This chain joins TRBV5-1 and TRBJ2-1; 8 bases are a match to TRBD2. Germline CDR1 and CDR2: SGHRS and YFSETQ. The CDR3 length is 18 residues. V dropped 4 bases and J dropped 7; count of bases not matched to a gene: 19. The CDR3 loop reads CASSPTLSASGSKNEQFF. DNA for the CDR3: TGCGCCAGCAGCCCGACCCTATCGGCGAGCGGGAGTAAGAATGAGCAGTTCTTC.

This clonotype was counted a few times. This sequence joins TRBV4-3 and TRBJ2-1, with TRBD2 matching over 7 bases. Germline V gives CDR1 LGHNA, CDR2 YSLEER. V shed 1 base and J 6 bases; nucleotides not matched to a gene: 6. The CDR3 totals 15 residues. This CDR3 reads CASSQVGGRANEQFF. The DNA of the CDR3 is TGCGCCAGCAGCCAAGTAGGTGGGAGGGCCAATGAGCAGTTCTTC.

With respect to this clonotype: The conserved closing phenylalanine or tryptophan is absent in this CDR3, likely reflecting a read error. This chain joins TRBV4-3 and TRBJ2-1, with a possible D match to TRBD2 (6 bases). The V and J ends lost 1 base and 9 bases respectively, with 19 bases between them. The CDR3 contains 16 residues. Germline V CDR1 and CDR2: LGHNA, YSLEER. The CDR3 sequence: CASSQVGGGFVGEQFS. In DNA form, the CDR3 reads TGCGCCAGCAGCCAAGTGGGGGGTGGTTTCGTTGGTGAGCAGTTCTCC.

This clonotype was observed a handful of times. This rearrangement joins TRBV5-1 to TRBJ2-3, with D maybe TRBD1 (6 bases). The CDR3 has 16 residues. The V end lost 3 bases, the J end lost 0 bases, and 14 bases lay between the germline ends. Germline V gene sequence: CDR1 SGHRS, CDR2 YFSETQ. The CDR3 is CASSSAGTISTDTQYF. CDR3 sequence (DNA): TGCGCCAGCAGCTCGGCCGGGACAATAAGCACAGATACGCAGTATTTT.

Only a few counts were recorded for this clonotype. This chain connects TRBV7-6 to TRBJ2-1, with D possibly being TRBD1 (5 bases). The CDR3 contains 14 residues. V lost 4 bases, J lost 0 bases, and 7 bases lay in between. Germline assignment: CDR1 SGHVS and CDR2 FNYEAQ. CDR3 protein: CASSWGDSYNEQFF. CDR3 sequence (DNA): TGTGCCAGCAGCTGGGGCGACTCCTACAATGAGCAGTTCTTC.

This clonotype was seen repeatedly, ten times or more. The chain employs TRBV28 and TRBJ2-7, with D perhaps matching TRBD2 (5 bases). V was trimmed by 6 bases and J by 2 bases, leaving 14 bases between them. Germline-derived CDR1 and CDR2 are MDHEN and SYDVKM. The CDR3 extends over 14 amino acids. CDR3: CASSPGSGTYEQYF. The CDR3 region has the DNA TGTGCCAGCAGCCCGGGATCAGGAACCTACGAGCAGTACTTC.

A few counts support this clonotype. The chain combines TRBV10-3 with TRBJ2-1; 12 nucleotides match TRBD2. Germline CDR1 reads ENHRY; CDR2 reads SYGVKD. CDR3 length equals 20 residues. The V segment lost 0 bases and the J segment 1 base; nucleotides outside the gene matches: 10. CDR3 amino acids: CAISESGLAGGLWSYNEQFF. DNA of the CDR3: TGTGCCATCAGTGAGTCGGGTCTAGCGGGAGGGCTCTGGTCCTACAATGAGCAGTTCTTC.

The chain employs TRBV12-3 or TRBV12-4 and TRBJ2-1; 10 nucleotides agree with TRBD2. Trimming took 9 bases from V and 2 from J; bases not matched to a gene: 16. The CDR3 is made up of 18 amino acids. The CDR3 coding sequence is TGTGCCAGTAACGGACAGAGCCGACTAGCGGGCCCCTACAATGAGCAGTTCTTC. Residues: CASNGQSRLAGPYNEQFF.

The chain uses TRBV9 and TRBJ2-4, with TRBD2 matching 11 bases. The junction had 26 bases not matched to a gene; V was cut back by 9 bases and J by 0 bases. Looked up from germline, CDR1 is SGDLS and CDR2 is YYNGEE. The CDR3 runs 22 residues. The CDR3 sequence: CATNSGRELLLESELAKNIQYF. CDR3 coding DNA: TGTGCCACAAATAGCGGGAGGGAGCTATTACTGGAAAGCGAACTAGCCAAAAACATTCAGTACTTC.

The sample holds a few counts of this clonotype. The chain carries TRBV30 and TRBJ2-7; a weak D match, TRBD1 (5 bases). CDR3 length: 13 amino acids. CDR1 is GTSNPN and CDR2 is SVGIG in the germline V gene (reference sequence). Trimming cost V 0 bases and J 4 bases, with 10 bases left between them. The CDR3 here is CAWSVRRAYEQYF. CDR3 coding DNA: TGTGCCTGGAGTGTACGCAGGGCGTACGAGCAGTACTTC.

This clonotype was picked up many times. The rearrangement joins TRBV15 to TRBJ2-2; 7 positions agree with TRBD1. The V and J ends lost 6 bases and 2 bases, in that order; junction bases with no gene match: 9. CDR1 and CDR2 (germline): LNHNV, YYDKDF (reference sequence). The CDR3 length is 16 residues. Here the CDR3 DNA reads TGTGCCACCAGGTCTTCCGGGACAGCCAACACCGGGGAGCTGTTTTTT. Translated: CATRSSGTANTGELFF.